The 23 T cell receptor beta chains reported below all come from one sample, sequenced in a study of T cell responses to AZD1222 COVID-19 vaccine listed by TCRdb under 2021. The sample's time point, from its label and the paper: about 28 days (+/-7) after the second vaccine dose. Per the publication, the treatment or condition label means: meningococcal conjugate vaccine given as trial control. The library was prepared using the immunoSEQ multiplex PCR assay. The immuneACCESS repertoire file appears here via TCRdb, limited to in-frame rearrangements. These files lack a portion of the clones; in checked studies, under half of the deficit traces to unresolved V genes, and the cause of the others is not known. The sample table contains 75,000 to 95,000 clones; only one count was recorded for around 89% of them. The ten biggest clones cover 8% to 10% of the sample. The sequencing here drew on peripheral blood, taken 28 days after the second dose of the MenACWY control vaccine. These receptors were taken from an adult who received the MenACWY meningococcal vaccine as a control.

The V and J genes are TRBV6-5 and TRBJ1-5; no reliable D call. V was cut by 6 bases and J by 0 bases, with 12 bases left in between. Germline assignment: CDR1 MNHEY and CDR2 SVGAGI. The CDR3 extends over 15 amino acids. The CDR3 loop reads CASRAVRNSNQPQHF. The CDR3, as DNA: TGTGCCAGCAGGGCGGTCAGGAATAGCAATCAGCCCCAGCATTTT.

The chain employs TRBV6-2 or TRBV6-3 and TRBJ1-5; D possibly corresponds to TRBD1 (6 bases). The CDR3 totals 15 residues. CDR1 is MNHEY, CDR2 SVGEGT, per germline. Trimming left V 2 bases short and J 2 bases short, with 10 bases between. CDR3 sequence: CASSYDSGGNQPQHF. CDR3 DNA: TGTGCCAGCAGTTACGATTCAGGGGGCAATCAGCCCCAGCATTTT.

The rearrangement uses TRBV19 and TRBJ1-3; no firm D call. Deletions cut 6 bases from V and 0 bases from J, with 12 bases between. CDR1 is LNHDA and CDR2 is SQIVND in the germline V gene (reference sequence). The CDR3 extends over 15 amino acids. This chain's CDR3 is CASRPVYSSGNTIYF. CDR3 sequence (DNA): TGTGCCAGTAGACCGGTCTACAGCTCTGGAAACACCATATATTTT.

The V and J genes are TRBV3-1 (or the pseudogene TRBV3-2) and TRBJ1-6, with D hard to call. The V and J ends lost 1 base and 7 bases respectively, with 11 bases between them. The CDR3 runs 15 residues. Germline CDR1 LGHDT, CDR2 YNNKEL (reference sequence). This chain's CDR3 is CASSQGSGSNSPLHF. DNA of the CDR3: TGTGCCAGCAGCCAAGGGAGTGGGTCGAATTCACCCCTCCACTTT.

The chain joins TRBV9 to TRBJ2-3, with 11 nucleotides matching TRBD2. J gave up 2 bases and V 5 bases, and 1 base lay outside the gene matches. Per the germline V gene, CDR1 is SGDLS and CDR2 is YYNGEE. The CDR3 runs to 14 residues. The CDR3 DNA reads TGTGCCAGCAGTAGCGGGGGGGCCACAGATACGCAGTATTTT. Translated: CASSSGGATDTQYF.

The chain uses TRBV7-3 and TRBJ2-7; D is possibly TRBD1 (5 bases). Germline values: CDR1 SGHTA, CDR2 FQGTGA. Deletions cut 7 bases from V and 0 bases from J, with 25 bases between. The CDR3 loop spans 18 amino acids. CDR3 loop: CASTPSLIGETSSYEQYF. CDR3 DNA: TGTGCCAGCACCCCCAGCCTTATAGGGGAAACGAGCTCCTACGAGCAGTACTTC.

The rearrangement joins TRBV5-4 to TRBJ2-7; the D gene could be TRBD1 or TRBD2 (5 bases each). The V end lost 2 bases, the J end lost 3 bases, and 9 bases lay between the germline ends. The CDR3 is made up of 13 amino acids. From germline, CDR1 is SGHNT and CDR2 YYREEE (reference sequence). CDR3 sequence reads: CASSFGTYYEQYF. The CDR3 nucleotides are TGTGCCAGCAGCTTTGGGACGTACTACGAGCAGTACTTC.

The rearrangement uses TRBV6-5 and TRBJ1-5, with TRBD1 as a possible D gene (5 bases). Germline CDR1 is MNHEY and CDR2 is SVGAGI. CDR3 length equals 13 residues. V lost 6 bases and J lost 7, with 13 bases in between. The CDR3 region is CASSYGQRQPQHF. The CDR3 DNA reads as TGTGCCAGCAGCTACGGACAAAGGCAGCCCCAGCATTTT.

V usage is TRBV6-2 or TRBV6-3 and J usage is TRBJ1-6; no firm D call. CDR1 is MNHEY and CDR2 is SVGEGT in the germline V gene. With 5 bases removed from V and 9 bases from J, the gap between germline ends came to 11 bases. The CDR3 consists of 13 residues. The chain's CDR3 is CASSRTVGSPLHF. The CDR3 bases are TGTGCCAGCAGTAGGACGGTCGGTTCACCCCTCCACTTT.

The chain combines TRBV9 with TRBJ2-1; D is ambiguous. V lost 3 bases and J 4 bases, leaving 11 bases between the germline ends. The CDR3 consists of 14 residues. Germline V CDR1 and CDR2: SGDLS, YYNGEE. The CDR3 spells CASSGGSMYNEQFF. The CDR3 DNA reads as TGTGCCAGCAGCGGGGGATCGATGTACAATGAGCAGTTCTTC. Full variable domain (remainder filled in from reference TRBV9 and TRBJ2-1): DSGVTQTPKHLITATGQRVTLRCSPRSGDLSVYWYQQSLDQGLQFLIQYYNGEERAKGNILERFSAQQFPDLHSELNLSSLELGDSALYFCASSGGSMYNEQFFGPGTRLTVL.

The chain is built from TRBV7-8 and TRBJ2-7; perhaps D is TRBD1 or TRBD2 (5 bases each). The V end was cut by 5 bases, the J end by 3 bases, with 17 bases between. The CDR3 loop spans 15 amino acids. Germline V gene lookup returns CDR1 SGHVS and CDR2 FQNEAQ. DNA of the CDR3: TGTGCCAGCAGCCATAGGGAGAGCAGGGTCTACGAGCAGTACTTC. This codes for CASSHRESRVYEQYF.

This clone has just a few counts. The DNA for the CDR3 is TGTGCCAGCAGCTCCGGTCCGTTATCCTACGAGCAGTACTTC. The encoded protein is CASSSGPLSYEQYF. This chain connects TRBV7-2 to TRBJ2-7; D uncertain. CDR1 SGHTA and CDR2 FQGNSA come from the germline V gene. V lost 4 bases to trimming and J lost 1 base, with 11 bases between them. The CDR3 loop spans 14 amino acids.

The chain uses TRBV30 and TRBJ1-3, with D perhaps matching TRBD1 (6 bases). From germline, CDR1 is GTSNPN and CDR2 SVGIG (reference sequence). This CDR3 is 12 amino acids long. V was pared by 8 bases and J by 1 base, with 9 bases between. The CDR3 bases are TGTGCCGGGGGCAGATCTGGAAACACCATATATTTT. This translates into CAGGRSGNTIYF.

The rearrangement links TRBV23-1 to TRBJ2-7; TRBD1 is a possible D gene (5 bases). TRBV23-1 is an open reading frame whose function is uncertain. Trimming removed 3 bases from V and 6 bases from J, with 6 bases in between. The CDR3 runs to 11 residues. The CDR3 DNA reads TGCGCCAGCAGTCAGGGGCGCGAGCAGTACTTC. It yields the protein CASSQGREQYF.

V gene TRBV4-3 combines with J gene TRBJ2-5; 7 bases fit TRBD2. Trimming at V came to 0 bases and at J to 5 bases, leaving 9 bases not matched to a gene. Looked up from germline, CDR1 is LGHNA and CDR2 is YSLEER. The CDR3 has 16 amino acids. The CDR3 loop is CASSQDRPGGGETQYF. The CDR3 DNA reads TGCGCCAGCAGCCAAGATCGGCCGGGGGGTGGGGAGACCCAGTACTTC.

The chain has TRBV6-5 and TRBJ2-5, with D unresolved. The CDR3 length is 14 residues. V lost 0 bases and J 5 bases, leaving 10 bases between the germline ends. Per germline, CDR1 MNHEY and CDR2 SVGAGI. CDR3: CASSYSNAAETQYF. In nucleotides, the CDR3 is TGTGCCAGCAGTTACTCGAACGCGGCGGAGACCCAGTACTTC.

The genes are TRBV7-2 and TRBJ2-7, with 8 bases identical to TRBD2. The CDR3 runs 15 residues. The ends lost 3 bases at V and 1 base at J; junction bases unmatched: 5. The germline V gene has CDR1 SGHTA and CDR2 FQGNSA. CDR3 DNA: TGTGCCAGCAGCTTTACGGGGGGGCCGTCCTACGAGCAGTACTTC. Encoded protein: CASSFTGGPSYEQYF.

This sequence joins TRBV3-1 (or the pseudogene TRBV3-2) and TRBJ2-5; D is uncertain. V was trimmed by 0 bases and J by 1 base, leaving 9 bases between them. The CDR3 is 15 residues long. Germline V lookup: CDR1 LGHDT, CDR2 YNNKEL (reference sequence). The CDR3 nucleotides are TGTGCCAGCAGCCAAGAGGTCTGGGCCCAAGAGACCCAGTACTTC. Encoded protein: CASSQEVWAQETQYF.

The rearrangement joins TRBV6-6 to TRBJ1-5; 7 nucleotides match TRBD1. This CDR3 has 12 amino acids. The V gene end was trimmed by 6 bases and the J gene end by 5 bases; junction bases not matched to a gene: 1. From germline, CDR1 is MNHNY and CDR2 SVGAGI (reference sequence). The CDR3 loop is CASRQGYQPQHF. Here the CDR3 DNA reads TGTGCCAGCAGACAGGGGTATCAGCCCCAGCATTTT.

The V gene is TRBV6-5, the J gene TRBJ1-2; 8 bases agree with TRBD1. CDR3 size: 14 residues. The J segment lost 5 bases and the V segment lost 6 bases, leaving 8 bases of the junction unmatched. The V gene's germline CDR1 is MNHEY and CDR2 SVGAGI. The DNA of the CDR3 is TGTGCCAGCAGCACTCGGACAGGGACATATGGCTACACCTTC. As protein: CASSTRTGTYGYTF.

In DNA, the CDR3 is TGTGCCAGCAGCCGGGGCGGGCAGGATTCCCATTTAGGTAATCAGCCCCAGCATTTT. Encoded protein: CASSRGGQDSHLGNQPQHF. The chain couples TRBV4-2 to TRBJ1-5; possible D gene TRBD1, 5 bases. The germline gives CDR1 LGHNA, CDR2 YNFKEQ. The CDR3 spans 19 residues. The germline V and J ends were trimmed by 4 bases and 4 bases, with 26 bases remaining between them.

The V gene is TRBV3-1 (or the pseudogene TRBV3-2), the J gene TRBJ1-1; D remains unclear. Germline V lookup: CDR1 LGHDT, CDR2 YNNKEL (reference sequence). V was clipped by 6 bases and J by 3 bases, with 17 bases between them. CDR3 length: 15 residues. The CDR3 sequence is CASSPDPFRHTEAFF. The CDR3 nucleotides read TGTGCCAGCAGTCCCGATCCCTTCAGGCACACTGAAGCTTTCTTT.

The V call is TRBV5-1, the J call TRBJ2-5, with D uncertain. In germline, CDR1 is SGHRS, CDR2 YFSETQ. Trimming removed 3 bases from V and 5 bases from J, with 20 bases in between. This CDR3 is 16 amino acids long. Written as DNA, the CDR3 is TGCGCCAGCAGCTCAAGCCCTGCGGTGTTTGGTGAGACCCAGTACTTC. As protein: CASSSSPAVFGETQYF. The whole variable domain, filled in from reference TRBV5-1 and TRBJ2-5, reads KAGVTQTPRYLIKTRGQQVTLSCSPISGHRSVSWYQQTPGQGLQFLFEYFSETQRNKGNFPGRFSGRQFSNSRSEMNVSTLELGDSALYLCASSSSPAVFGETQYFGPGTRLLVL.